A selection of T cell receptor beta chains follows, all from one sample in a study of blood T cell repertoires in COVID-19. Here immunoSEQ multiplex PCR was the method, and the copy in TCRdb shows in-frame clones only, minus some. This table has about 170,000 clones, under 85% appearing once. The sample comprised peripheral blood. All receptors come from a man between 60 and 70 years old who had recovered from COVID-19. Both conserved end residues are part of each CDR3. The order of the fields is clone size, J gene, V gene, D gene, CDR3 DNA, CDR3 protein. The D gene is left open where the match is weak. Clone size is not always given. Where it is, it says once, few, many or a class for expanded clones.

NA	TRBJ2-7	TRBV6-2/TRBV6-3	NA	TGTGCCAGCAGTTTTTCCAGGGTCGTCATGGCCTACGAGCAGTACTTC	CASSFSRVVMAYEQYF
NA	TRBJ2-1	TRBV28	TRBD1	TGTGCCAGCACCCAAACTACTGGGACAGCCTACAATGAGCAGTTCTTC	CASTQTTGTAYNEQFF
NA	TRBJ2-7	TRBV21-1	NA	TGTGCCAGCAGCCACGGACTAGCGGGAAGCTCCTACGAGCAGTACTTC	CASSHGLAGSSYEQYF
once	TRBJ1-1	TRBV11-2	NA	TGTGCCAGCAGCAGGGGGACCTTTGTGAACACTGAAGCTTTCTTT	CASSRGTFVNTEAFF
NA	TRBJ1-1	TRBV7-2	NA	TGTGCCAGCAGCTTGACAGAGGCTGAAGCTTTCTTT	CASSLTEAEAFF
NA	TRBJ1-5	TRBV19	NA	TGTGCCAGTAGTAACAGCGGGCAGAAATTTAGCAATCAGCCCCAGCATTTT	CASSNSGQKFSNQPQHF
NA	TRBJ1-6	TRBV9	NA	TGTGCCAGCAGCCAAAACACGAATTCACCCCTCCACTTT	CASSQNTNSPLHF
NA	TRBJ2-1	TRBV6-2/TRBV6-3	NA	TGTGCCAGCAGTTACCTCGCGGCGAGCTCCTACAATGAGCAGTTCTTC	CASSYLAASSYNEQFF
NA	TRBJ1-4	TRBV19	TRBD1	TGTGCCAGTATGCGGGACAGGAGTGAAAAACTGTTTTTT	CASMRDRSEKLFF
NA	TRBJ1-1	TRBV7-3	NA	TGTGCCAGCAGCTTAAATCCAGGGAACACTGAAGCTTTCTTT	CASSLNPGNTEAFF
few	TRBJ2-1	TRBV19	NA	TGTGCCAGTAGCCCCCTAGAGTTGGGGGGTGATGAGCAGTTCTTC	CASSPLELGGDEQFF
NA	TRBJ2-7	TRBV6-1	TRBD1	TGTGCCAGCAGTGATTTGGCAGGGGGAGAGGACGAGCAGTACTTC	CASSDLAGGEDEQYF
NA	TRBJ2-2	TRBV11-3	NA	TGTGCCAGCAGCCCGGGTGCCGGGGAGCTGTTTTTT	CASSPGAGELFF
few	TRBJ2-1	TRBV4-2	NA	TGTGCCAGCAGCCAAGACTACGAGGGAGGTGGAAGGAATGAGCAGTTCTTC	CASSQDYEGGGRNEQFF
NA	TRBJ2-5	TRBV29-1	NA	TGCAGCGTTAAGACAGGTGAAGAGACCCAGTACTTC	CSVKTGEETQYF
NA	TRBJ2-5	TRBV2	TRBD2	TGTGCCAGCAGGGTTGGCGGGGGGCTTCAAGAGACCCAGTACTTC	CASRVGGGLQETQYF